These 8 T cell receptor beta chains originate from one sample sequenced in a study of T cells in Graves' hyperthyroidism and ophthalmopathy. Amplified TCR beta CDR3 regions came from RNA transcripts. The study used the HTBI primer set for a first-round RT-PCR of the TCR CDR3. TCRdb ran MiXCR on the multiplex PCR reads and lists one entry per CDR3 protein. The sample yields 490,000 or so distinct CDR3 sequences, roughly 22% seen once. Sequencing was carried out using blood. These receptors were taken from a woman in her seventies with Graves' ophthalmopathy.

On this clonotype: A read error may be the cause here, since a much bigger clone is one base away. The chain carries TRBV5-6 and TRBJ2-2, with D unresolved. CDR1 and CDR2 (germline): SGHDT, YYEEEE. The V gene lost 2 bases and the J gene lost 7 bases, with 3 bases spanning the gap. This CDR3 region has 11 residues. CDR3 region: CASSFIGELFF. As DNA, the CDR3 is TGTGCCAGCAGCTTTATCGGGGAGCTGTTTTTT.

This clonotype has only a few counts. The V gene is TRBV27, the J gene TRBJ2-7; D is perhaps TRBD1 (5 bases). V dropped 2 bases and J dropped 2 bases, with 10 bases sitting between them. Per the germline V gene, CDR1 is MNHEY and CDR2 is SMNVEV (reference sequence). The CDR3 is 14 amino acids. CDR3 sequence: CASSLRQFTYEQYF. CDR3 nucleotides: TGTGCCAGCAGTTTAAGACAGTTCACCTACGAGCAGTACTTC.

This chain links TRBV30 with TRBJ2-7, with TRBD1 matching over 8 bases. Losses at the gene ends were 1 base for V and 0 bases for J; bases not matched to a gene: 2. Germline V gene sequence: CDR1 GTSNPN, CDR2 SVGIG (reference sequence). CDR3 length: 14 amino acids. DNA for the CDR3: TGTGCCTGGAGTGGGGGACAGGTCTCCTACGAGCAGTACTTC. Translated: CAWSGGQVSYEQYF.

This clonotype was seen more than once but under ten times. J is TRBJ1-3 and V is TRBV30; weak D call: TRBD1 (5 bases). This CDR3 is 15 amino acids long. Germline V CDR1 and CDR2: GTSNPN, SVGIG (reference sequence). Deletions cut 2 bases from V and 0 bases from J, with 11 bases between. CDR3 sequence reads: CAWSTGQSSGNTIYF. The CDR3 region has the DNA TGTGCCTGGAGTACTGGACAAAGCTCTGGAAACACCATATATTTT.

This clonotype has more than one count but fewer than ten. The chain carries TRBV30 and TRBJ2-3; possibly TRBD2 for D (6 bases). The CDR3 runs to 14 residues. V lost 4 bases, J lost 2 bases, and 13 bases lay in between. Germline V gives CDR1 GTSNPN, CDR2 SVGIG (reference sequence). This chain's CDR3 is CAWKKSGFTDTQYF. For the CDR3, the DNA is TGTGCCTGGAAAAAGAGCGGGTTCACAGATACGCAGTATTTT.

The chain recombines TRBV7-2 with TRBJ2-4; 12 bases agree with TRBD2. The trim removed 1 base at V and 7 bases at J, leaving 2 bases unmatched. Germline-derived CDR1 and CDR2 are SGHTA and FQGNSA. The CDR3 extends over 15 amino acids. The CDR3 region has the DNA TGTGCCAGCAGCTTAGGACTAGCGGGAGTGAACATTCAGTACTTC. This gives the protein CASSLGLAGVNIQYF.

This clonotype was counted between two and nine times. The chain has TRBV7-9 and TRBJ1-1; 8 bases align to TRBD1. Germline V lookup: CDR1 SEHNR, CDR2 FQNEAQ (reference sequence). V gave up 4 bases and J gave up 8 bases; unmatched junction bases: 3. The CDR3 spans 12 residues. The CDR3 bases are TGTGCCAGCAGCTCCGGGACAGGAGAAGCTTTCTTT. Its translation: CASSSGTGEAFF.

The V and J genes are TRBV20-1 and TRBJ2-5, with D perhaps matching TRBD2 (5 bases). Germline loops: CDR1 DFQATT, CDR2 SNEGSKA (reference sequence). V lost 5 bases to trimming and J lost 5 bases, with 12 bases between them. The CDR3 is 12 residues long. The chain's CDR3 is CSAPNPGETQYF. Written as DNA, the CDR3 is TGCAGTGCTCCTAACCCGGGGGAGACCCAGTACTTC.